This TCR beta chain appears in the sequencing data of a study of T cell responses to AZD1222 COVID-19 vaccine. The wider study: Second-dose intervals of approximately 4 or approximately 12 weeks were pooled. The study, taken as a whole, reports: With dominance at 160-218 and 743-854, vaccine-associated CD4 TCRs spanned spike. Most donors were white British and more were female, and clonal diversity was possibly underestimated. Researchers took repertoire samples only after the peak T cell response had come.

Method: immunoSEQ multiplex PCR; TCRdb's copy keeps in-frame clones and lacks some. The repertoire consists of around 89,000 clones, with 85% to 90% occurring once and the leading ten covering about 10%. CDR3 size: 16 residues. Trimming took 0 bases from V and 2 from J, leaving 12 bases between them. From germline, CDR1 is SGHDT and CDR2 YYEEEE. Remarks on this clone: Its antigen is still unknown.

The chain couples TRBV5-6 to TRBJ1-5; D gene ambiguous. This clonotype originated in an adult in good health. This sample comprised peripheral blood, obtained on day 0 of AZD1222 vaccination. CDR3 nucleotides: TGTGCCAGCAGCTTGGGGGCCGGGAGAGGCAATCAGCCCCAGCATTTT. Its protein product is CASSLGAGRGNQPQHF.